What follows describes a single T cell receptor beta chain. The antigen is unknown. This sample was included in a study of cytomegalovirus exposure and HLA in healthy donors. Study results and limitations: Among immune exposure information, only CMV serostatus was available. Analyses of presence/absence relied on an assumption of roughly uniform sequencing depth across donors. Using a false discovery rate of 0.05, a later analysis showed that 16,000 or so TCR beta sequences were associated with HLA alleles.

In the PCR, 60 Vbeta and 13 Jbeta primers were used. Using immunoSEQ multiplex PCR, the repertoire was profiled, and TCRdb retains in-frame clones only, with some absent. The data contain approximately 160,000 clones, less than 90% of them singletons. The source material was PBMCs. The source is a woman between 45 and 60 years old in good health and CMV-seropositive.

In DNA, the CDR3 is TGTGCCAGCAGCCCAGGGCCCGACAGTAACTATGGCTACACCTTC. Residues: CASSPGPDSNYGYTF. V and J are TRBV9 and TRBJ1-2; possibly TRBD1 for D (5 bases). Trimming stripped 4 bases from V and 1 base from J, with 14 bases between. Germline V gene lookup returns CDR1 SGDLS and CDR2 YYNGEE. The CDR3 loop spans 15 amino acids.